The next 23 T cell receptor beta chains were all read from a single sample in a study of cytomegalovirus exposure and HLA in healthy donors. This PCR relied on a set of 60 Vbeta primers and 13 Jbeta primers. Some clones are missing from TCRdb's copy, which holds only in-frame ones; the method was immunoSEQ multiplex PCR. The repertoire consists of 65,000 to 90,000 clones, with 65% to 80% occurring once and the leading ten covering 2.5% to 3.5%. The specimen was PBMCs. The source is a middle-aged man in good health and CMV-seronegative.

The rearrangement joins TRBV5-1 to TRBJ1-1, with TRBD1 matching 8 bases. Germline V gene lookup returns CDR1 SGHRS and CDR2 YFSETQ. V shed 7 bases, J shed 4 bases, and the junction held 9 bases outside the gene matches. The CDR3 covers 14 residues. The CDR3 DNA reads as TGCGCCAGCGGCGGACAGGGTGTCGGCACTGAAGCTTTCTTT. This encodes CASGGQGVGTEAFF.

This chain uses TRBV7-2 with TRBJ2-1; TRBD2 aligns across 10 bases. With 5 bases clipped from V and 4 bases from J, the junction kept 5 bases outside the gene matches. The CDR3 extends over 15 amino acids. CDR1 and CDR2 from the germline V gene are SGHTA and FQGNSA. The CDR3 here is CASSRTSGVYNEQFF. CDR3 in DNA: TGTGCCAGCAGCAGAACTAGCGGGGTATACAATGAGCAGTTCTTC. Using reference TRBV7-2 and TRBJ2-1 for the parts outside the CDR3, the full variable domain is GAGVSQSPSNKVTEKGKDVELRCDPISGHTALYWYRQSLGQGLEFLIYFQGNSAPDKSGLPSDRFSAERTGGSVSTLTIQRTQQEDSAVYLCASSRTSGVYNEQFFGPGTRLTVL.

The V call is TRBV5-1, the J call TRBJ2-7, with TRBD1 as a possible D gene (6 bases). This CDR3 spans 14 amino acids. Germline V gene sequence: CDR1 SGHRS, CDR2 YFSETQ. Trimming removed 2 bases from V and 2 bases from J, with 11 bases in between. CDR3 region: CASSFSTGTYEQYF. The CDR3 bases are TGCGCCAGCAGCTTTTCGACAGGTACCTACGAGCAGTACTTC.

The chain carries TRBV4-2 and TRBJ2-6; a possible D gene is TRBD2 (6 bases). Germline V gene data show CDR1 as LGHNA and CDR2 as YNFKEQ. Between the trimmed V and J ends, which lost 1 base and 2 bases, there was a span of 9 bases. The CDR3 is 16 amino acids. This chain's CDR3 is CASSQGTGAGANVLTF. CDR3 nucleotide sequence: TGTGCCAGCAGCCAAGGTACGGGGGCTGGGGCCAACGTCCTGACTTTC.

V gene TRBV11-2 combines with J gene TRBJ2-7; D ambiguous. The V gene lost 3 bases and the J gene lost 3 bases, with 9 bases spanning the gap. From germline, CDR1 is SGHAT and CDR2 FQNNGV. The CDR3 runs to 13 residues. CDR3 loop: CASSFQPVYEQYF. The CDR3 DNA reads TGTGCCAGCAGCTTCCAACCAGTCTACGAGCAGTACTTC.

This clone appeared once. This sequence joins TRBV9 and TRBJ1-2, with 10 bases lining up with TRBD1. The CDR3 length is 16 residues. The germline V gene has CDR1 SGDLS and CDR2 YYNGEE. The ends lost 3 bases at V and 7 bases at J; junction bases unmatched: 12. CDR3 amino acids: CASSATWRQGAIGYTF. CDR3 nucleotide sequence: TGTGCCAGCAGCGCAACCTGGAGACAGGGGGCGATTGGCTACACCTTC.

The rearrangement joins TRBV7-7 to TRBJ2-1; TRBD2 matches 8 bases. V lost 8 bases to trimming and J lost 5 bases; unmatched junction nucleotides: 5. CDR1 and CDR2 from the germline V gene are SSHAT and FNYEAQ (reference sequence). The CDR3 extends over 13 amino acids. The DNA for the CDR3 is TGTGCCAGCCGGGGGGGACTGCACAATGAGCAGTTCTTC. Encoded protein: CASRGGLHNEQFF.

Here the CDR3 reads CASSDSSGANVLTF. In nucleotides, the CDR3 is TGTGCCAGCAGTGACAGCTCTGGGGCCAACGTCCTGACTTTC. V is TRBV27 and J is TRBJ2-6; D perhaps matches TRBD1 (5 bases). The length of the CDR3 is 14 residues. Deletions cut 5 bases from V and 0 bases from J, with 5 bases between. Germline CDR1 and CDR2: MNHEY and SMNVEV (reference sequence).

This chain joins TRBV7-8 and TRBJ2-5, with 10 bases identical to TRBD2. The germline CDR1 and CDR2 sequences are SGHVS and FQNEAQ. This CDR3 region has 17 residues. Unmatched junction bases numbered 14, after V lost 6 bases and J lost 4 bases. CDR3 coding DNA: TGTGCCAGCAGACCCGGAAGGGGTCAGCGGGGGGGAGAGACCCAGTACTTC. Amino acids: CASRPGRGQRGGETQYF. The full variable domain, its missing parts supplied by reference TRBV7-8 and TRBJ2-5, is GAGVSQSPRYKVAKRGQDVALRCDPISGHVSLFWYQQALGQGPEFLTYFQNEAQLDKSGLPSDRFFAERPEGSVSTLKIQRTQQEDSAVYLCASRPGRGQRGGETQYFGPGTRLLVL.

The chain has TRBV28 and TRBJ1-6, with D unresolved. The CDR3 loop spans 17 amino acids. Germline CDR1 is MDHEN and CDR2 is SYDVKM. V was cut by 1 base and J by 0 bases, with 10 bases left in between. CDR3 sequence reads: CASSLFTESSYNSPLHF. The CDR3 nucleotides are TGTGCCAGCAGTTTATTTACAGAGAGCTCCTATAATTCACCCCTCCACTTT. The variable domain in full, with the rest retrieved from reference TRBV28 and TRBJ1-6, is DVKVTQSSRYLVKRTGEKVFLECVQDMDHENMFWYRQDPGLGLRLIYFSYDVKMKEKGDIPEGYSVSREKKERFSLILESASTNQTSMYLCASSLFTESSYNSPLHFGNGTRLTVT.

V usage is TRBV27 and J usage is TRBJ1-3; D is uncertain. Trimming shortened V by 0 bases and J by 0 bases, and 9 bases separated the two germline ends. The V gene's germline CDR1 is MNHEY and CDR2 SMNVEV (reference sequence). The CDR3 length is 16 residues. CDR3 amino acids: CASSLSRTHSGNTIYF. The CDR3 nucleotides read TGTGCCAGCAGTTTATCCAGGACTCACTCTGGAAACACCATATATTTT.

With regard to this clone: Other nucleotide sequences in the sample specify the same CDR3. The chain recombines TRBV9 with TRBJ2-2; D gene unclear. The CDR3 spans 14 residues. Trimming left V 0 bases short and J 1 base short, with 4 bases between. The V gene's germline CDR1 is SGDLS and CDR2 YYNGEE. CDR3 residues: CASSVGQNTGELFF. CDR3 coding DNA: TGTGCCAGCAGCGTAGGACAGAACACCGGGGAGCTGTTTTTT. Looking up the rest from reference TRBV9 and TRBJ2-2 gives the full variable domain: DSGVTQTPKHLITATGQRVTLRCSPRSGDLSVYWYQQSLDQGLQFLIQYYNGEERAKGNILERFSAQQFPDLHSELNLSSLELGDSALYFCASSVGQNTGELFFGEGSRLTVL.

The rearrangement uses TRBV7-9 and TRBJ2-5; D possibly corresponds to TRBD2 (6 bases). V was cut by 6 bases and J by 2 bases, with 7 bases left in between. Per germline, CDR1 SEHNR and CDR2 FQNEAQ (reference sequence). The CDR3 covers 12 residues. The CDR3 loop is CASRREQETQYF. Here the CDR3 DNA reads TGTGCCAGCAGGCGGGAACAAGAGACCCAGTACTTC.

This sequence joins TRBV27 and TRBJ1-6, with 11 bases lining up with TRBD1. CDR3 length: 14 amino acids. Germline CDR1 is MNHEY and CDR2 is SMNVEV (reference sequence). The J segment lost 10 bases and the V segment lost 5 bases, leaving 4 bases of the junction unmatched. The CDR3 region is CASSPGTGGSPLHF. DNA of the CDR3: TGTGCCAGCAGTCCTGGGACAGGGGGGTCACCCCTCCACTTT.

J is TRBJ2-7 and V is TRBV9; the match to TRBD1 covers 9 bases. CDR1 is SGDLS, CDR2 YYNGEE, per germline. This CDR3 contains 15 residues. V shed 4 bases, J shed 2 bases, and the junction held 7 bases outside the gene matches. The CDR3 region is CASSTPGQGPYEQYF. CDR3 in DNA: TGTGCCAGCAGCACCCCGGGACAGGGCCCCTACGAGCAGTACTTC.

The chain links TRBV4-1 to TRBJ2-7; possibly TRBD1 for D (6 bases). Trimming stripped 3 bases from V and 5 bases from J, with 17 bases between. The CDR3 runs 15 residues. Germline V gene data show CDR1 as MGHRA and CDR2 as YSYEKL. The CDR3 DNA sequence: TGCGCCAGCAGCCACGGGGCAGGGGTTCCGCACGAGCAGTACTTC. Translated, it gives CASSHGAGVPHEQYF.

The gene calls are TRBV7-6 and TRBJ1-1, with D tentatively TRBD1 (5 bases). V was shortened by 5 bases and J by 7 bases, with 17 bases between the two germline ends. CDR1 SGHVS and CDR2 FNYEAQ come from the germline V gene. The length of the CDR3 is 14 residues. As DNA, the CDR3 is TGTGCCAGCAGCCCCCAGGGTGGCCAAAATGAAGCTTTCTTT. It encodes CASSPQGGQNEAFF.

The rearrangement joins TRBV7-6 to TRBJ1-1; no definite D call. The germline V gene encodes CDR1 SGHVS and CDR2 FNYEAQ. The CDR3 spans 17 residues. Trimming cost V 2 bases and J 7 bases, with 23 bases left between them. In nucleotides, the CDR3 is TGTGCCAGCAGCTTAAGTGCAGATGAGGCAATTTCGGGTGAAGCTTTCTTT. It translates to CASSLSADEAISGEAFF.

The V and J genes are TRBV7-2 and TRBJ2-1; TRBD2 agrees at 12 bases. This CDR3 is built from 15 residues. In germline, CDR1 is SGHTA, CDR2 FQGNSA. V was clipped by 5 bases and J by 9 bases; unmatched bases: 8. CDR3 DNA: TGTGCCAGCAGCATCACTAGCGGGGGGAGGTGTGAGCAGTTCTTC. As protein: CASSITSGGRCEQFF.

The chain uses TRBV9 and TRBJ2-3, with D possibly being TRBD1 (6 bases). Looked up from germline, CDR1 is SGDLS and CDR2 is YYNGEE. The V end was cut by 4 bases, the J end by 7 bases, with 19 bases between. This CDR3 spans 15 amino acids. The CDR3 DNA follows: TGTGCCAGCAGCTCCAGGGGTCCCCCCTCTTATACGCAGTATTTT. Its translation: CASSSRGPPSYTQYF.

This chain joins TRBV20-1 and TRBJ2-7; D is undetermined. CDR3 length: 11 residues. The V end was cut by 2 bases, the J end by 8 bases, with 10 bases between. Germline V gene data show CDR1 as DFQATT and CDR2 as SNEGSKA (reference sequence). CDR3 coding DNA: TGCAGTGCTAGACGTCAACTCCAGCAGTACTTC. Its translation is CSARRQLQQYF.

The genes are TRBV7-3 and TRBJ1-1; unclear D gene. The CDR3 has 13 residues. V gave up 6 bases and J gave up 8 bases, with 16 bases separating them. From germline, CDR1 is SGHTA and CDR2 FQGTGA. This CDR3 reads CASSRRQKREAFF. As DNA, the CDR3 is TGTGCCAGCAGTCGCAGGCAGAAACGAGAAGCTTTCTTT. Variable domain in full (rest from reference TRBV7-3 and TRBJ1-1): GAGVSQTPSNKVTEKGKYVELRCDPISGHTALYWYRQSLGQGPEFLIYFQGTGAADDSGLPNDRFFAVRPEGSVSTLKIQRTERGDSAVYLCASSRRQKREAFFGQGTRLTVV.

The CDR3 nucleotides read TGTGCCAGCAGCAAAGCGCTAAAGGAGGGCAGGAGCTCCTATAATTCACCCCTCCACTTT. It yields the protein CASSKALKEGRSSYNSPLHF. The chain joins TRBV21-1 to TRBJ1-6. TRBV21-1 is listed as a pseudogene. The CDR3 is 20 residues long.